This T cell receptor beta chain was found in a study of T-cell reconstitution after alpha-beta-depleted transplantation in children. This CDR3 is 15 amino acids long. The ends lost 0 bases at V and 0 bases at J; junction bases unmatched: 2. The germline V gene has CDR1 MNHEY and CDR2 SVGAGI. Preparing the TCRbeta library involved the use of unique molecular identifiers. TCRdb analysed the PCR reads with MiXCR anew, one entry per CDR3 protein. The repertoire holds around 440,000 distinct CDR3 sequences, with under 20% as singletons. This clonotype has only a few counts. The TCR sequence derives from a boy less than two years old who had a stem cell transplant for Wiskott-Aldrich syndrome, so the T cells may come from the graft donor. V usage is TRBV6-5 and J usage is TRBJ2-7, with 7 bases aligning to TRBD1. Specimen: PBMCs, mostly from graft donor cells, collected 360 days after TCRalphabeta/CD19-depleted stem cell transplant. CDR3 protein: CASSYSRDSSYEQYF. The CDR3 coding sequence is TGTGCCAGCAGTTACTCTCGGGACAGCTCCTACGAGCAGTACTTC.